This TCR beta chain is from a study of beta chain features in type 1 diabetes. The table lists this clone with a few counts. Expressed TCRB transcripts were sequenced because the entire RNA isolate underwent reverse transcription. The table came from immunoSEQ multiplex PCR; TCRdb's copy has only in-frame clones and leaves some out. The sample lists about 230,000 clones; 7.5% to 10% were seen once. This clonotype was sampled from a woman between 18 and 29 years old in good health. The sequencing sample was made of naive CD4+ T cells from blood.

The CDR3 is CASSMWARPDREYGYTF. DNA for the CDR3: TGTGCCAGCTCAATGTGGGCTAGGCCCGACAGGGAATATGGCTACACCTTC. This sequence joins TRBV18 and TRBJ1-2, with 7 bases identical to TRBD1. CDR3 length: 17 residues. The germline V gene encodes CDR1 KGHSH and CDR2 LQKENI. Trimming removed 5 bases from V and 5 bases from J; junction bases left unmatched: 17.